The 25 T cell receptor beta chains listed next were all sequenced from one sample in a study of blood T cell repertoires in COVID-19. TCRdb's copy holds only in-frame clones and misses some; the assay was immunoSEQ multiplex PCR. The data show approximately 50,000 clones, more than 85% seen once. Sequences were obtained from peripheral blood. The receptors were gathered from a man in his fifties or sixties with active COVID-19.

The V gene is TRBV27, the J gene TRBJ2-2; D unclear. CDR1 and CDR2 (germline): MNHEY, SMNVEV (reference sequence). This CDR3 is 11 amino acids long. V lost 5 bases to trimming and J lost 6 bases, with 4 bases between them. The CDR3 here is CASSLSGELFF. As DNA, the CDR3 is TGTGCCAGCAGTCTTTCCGGGGAGCTGTTTTTT.

The chain uses TRBV7-2 and TRBJ2-2, with a weak D call TRBD2 (5 bases). The CDR3 spans 15 residues. Trimming stripped 5 bases from V and 7 bases from J, with 17 bases between. CDR1 is SGHTA and CDR2 is FQGNSA in the germline V gene. In nucleotides, the CDR3 is TGTGCCAGCAGCCAATCTGCAGTGGCGGGCGGGGAGCTGTTTTTT. It codes for CASSQSAVAGGELFF.

This clone showed up just once. The chain is built from TRBV7-8 and TRBJ2-3; 7 bases are shared with TRBD2. Germline V gene data show CDR1 as SGHVS and CDR2 as FQNEAQ. The CDR3 spans 17 residues. V trimming: 4 bases; J trimming: 1 base; junction bases outside the gene matches: 11. CDR3 residues: CASSSILAREGTDTQYF. The CDR3 DNA is TGTGCCAGCAGCTCAATACTAGCGAGGGAAGGCACAGATACGCAGTATTTT.

This clone has only one observation. The CDR3 sequence: CASSSSTSYNEQFF. CDR3 sequence (DNA): TGTGCCAGCAGCTCAAGCACCTCCTACAATGAGCAGTTCTTC. The genes are TRBV7-9 and TRBJ2-1; D gene uncertain. The germline V and J ends were trimmed by 4 bases and 0 bases, with 7 bases remaining between them. The CDR3 has 14 amino acids. Germline loops: CDR1 SEHNR, CDR2 FQNEAQ (reference sequence). The variable domain in full, with the rest retrieved from reference TRBV7-9 and TRBJ2-1, is DTGVSQNPRHKITKRGQNVTFRCDPISEHNRLYWYRQTLGQGPEFLTYFQNEAQLEKSRLLSDRFSAERPKGSFSTLEIQRTEQGDSAMYLCASSSSTSYNEQFFGPGTRLTVL.

The chain carries TRBV7-7 and TRBJ2-5, with 7 bases lining up with TRBD2. Germline V gene data show CDR1 as SSHAT and CDR2 as FNYEAQ (reference sequence). The CDR3 runs to 16 residues. V lost 6 bases and J lost 1; bases outside the gene matches: 11. The CDR3 DNA sequence: TGTGCCAGCAGTCTTAGCCCGGGGGGAGGCCAAGAGACCCAGTACTTC. Its translation is CASSLSPGGGQETQYF.

The chain has TRBV5-6 and TRBJ1-1; a possible D gene is TRBD1 (5 bases). CDR3 length: 15 amino acids. The germline V gene has CDR1 SGHDT and CDR2 YYEEEE. V lost 1 base, J lost 0 bases, and 10 bases lay in between. The CDR3 region is CASSLPPTVNTEAFF. For the CDR3, the DNA is TGTGCCAGCAGCTTGCCCCCGACAGTGAACACTGAAGCTTTCTTT.

Turning to this clone: Sequence at one end of the junction differs from germline and may be a read error. The rearrangement uses TRBV28 and TRBJ2-1; 10 bases agree with TRBD2. This CDR3 is 15 amino acids long. Germline CDR1 reads MDHEN; CDR2 reads SYDVKM. DNA for the CDR3: TGTGCAAGCACTTCCCGACTAGCGGGCACGCATGAGCAGTTCTTC. It translates to CASTSRLAGTHEQFF.

This sequence joins TRBV5-6 and TRBJ1-2; TRBD1 matches at 11 bases. V lost 4 bases and J lost 7; bases outside the gene matches: 3. The V gene's germline CDR1 is SGHDT and CDR2 YYEEEE. There are 13 residues in the CDR3. The CDR3 region has the DNA TGTGCCAGCAGCCGGACAGGGGGCTTTGGCTACACCTTC. This codes for CASSRTGGFGYTF.

V and J are TRBV21-1 and TRBJ2-4; the table's D call TRBD2 went unverified against the DNA. TRBV21-1 is noted as a pseudogene. This CDR3 comprises 14 residues. CDR3 sequence reads: CASSPHPGVAIQYF. DNA of the CDR3: TGTGCCAGCAGCCCTCATCCGGGGGTGGCCATTCAGTACTTC.

The V call is TRBV19, the J call TRBJ1-1; D unresolved. Trimming shortened V by 1 base and J by 2 bases, and 8 bases separated the two germline ends. CDR3 length equals 14 residues. The germline gives CDR1 LNHDA, CDR2 SQIVND (reference sequence). This CDR3 is CASSIGNINTEAFF. In nucleotides, the CDR3 is TGTGCCAGTAGTATAGGTAACATTAACACTGAAGCTTTCTTT.

This clone was recorded once. The chain combines TRBV6-2 or TRBV6-3 with TRBJ2-7; no reliable D call. V was clipped by 2 bases and J by 6 bases, with 8 bases between them. From germline, CDR1 is MNHEY and CDR2 SVGEGT. The length of the CDR3 is 12 residues. The chain's CDR3 is CASSYINFEQYF. CDR3 DNA: TGTGCCAGCAGTTACATCAATTTCGAGCAGTACTTC.

This sequence joins TRBV3-1 (or the pseudogene TRBV3-2) and TRBJ1-4; 8 positions match TRBD1. The germline V gene encodes CDR1 LGHDT and CDR2 YNNKEL (reference sequence). The length of the CDR3 is 16 residues. J lost 13 bases, V lost 4 bases, and 17 bases had no gene match. Here the CDR3 DNA reads TGTGCCAGCAGCCCCATGGGGGCACAGGGGGGGTGGAGACTGTTTTTT. It encodes CASSPMGAQGGWRLFF.

The chain employs TRBV12-3 or TRBV12-4 and TRBJ1-2; D gene ambiguous. Trimming shortened V by 5 bases and J by 5 bases, and 12 bases separated the two germline ends. This CDR3 has 13 residues. The DNA for the CDR3 is TGTGCCAGCAGTCCGGGGTTGTTTTATGGCTACACCTTC. This gives the protein CASSPGLFYGYTF.

The V call is TRBV15, the J call TRBJ2-3, with 13 bases fitting TRBD2. With V trimmed by 5 bases and J by 4 bases, 6 bases remained unmatched. CDR1 LNHNV and CDR2 YYDKDF come from the germline V gene (reference sequence). The CDR3 is 16 amino acids. This chain's CDR3 is CATSARTSGRSDTQYF. The CDR3 region has the DNA TGTGCCACCAGCGCCCGGACTAGCGGGAGATCAGATACGCAGTATTTT. Full variable domain (outside the CDR3, taken from reference TRBV15 and TRBJ2-3): DAMVIQNPRYQVTQFGKPVTLSCSQTLNHNVMYWYQQKSSQAPKLLFHYYDKDFNNEADTPDNFQSRRPNTSFCFLDIRSPGLGDTAMYLCATSARTSGRSDTQYFGPGTRLTVL.

This chain uses TRBV18 with TRBJ2-1; 13 bases fit TRBD2. CDR3 length: 15 amino acids. The trim removed 5 bases at V and 7 bases at J, leaving 5 bases unmatched. Per the germline V gene, CDR1 is KGHSH and CDR2 is LQKENI. DNA for the CDR3: TGTGCCAGCTCAGGAGGACTAGCGGGAGAGAATGAGCAGTTCTTC. This translates into CASSGGLAGENEQFF. The complete variable domain, with remaining parts taken from reference TRBV18 and TRBJ2-1, reads NAGVMQNPRHLVRRRGQEARLRCSPMKGHSHVYWYRQLPEEGLKFMVYLQKENIIDESGMPKERFSAEFPKEGPSILRIQQVVRGDSAAYFCASSGGLAGENEQFFGPGTRLTVL.

This clone was picked up a small number of times. V and J are TRBV12-3 or TRBV12-4 and TRBJ2-1, with D hard to call. The V and J ends lost 8 bases and 5 bases respectively, with 10 bases between them. This CDR3 contains 12 residues. The CDR3 loop reads CASAPVHNEQFF. The CDR3 DNA is TGTGCCAGCGCCCCGGTCCACAATGAGCAGTTCTTC.

This rearrangement joins TRBV28 to TRBJ2-5; D is ambiguous. With 6 bases removed from V and 5 bases from J, the gap between germline ends came to 13 bases. Germline CDR1 MDHEN, CDR2 SYDVKM. This CDR3 contains 13 residues. The CDR3 loop reads CASSWRGPETQYF. The CDR3 nucleotides read TGTGCCAGCAGCTGGCGAGGCCCGGAGACCCAGTACTTC.

This chain joins TRBV3-1 (or the pseudogene TRBV3-2) and TRBJ2-5, with 11 bases lining up with TRBD2. Per germline, CDR1 LGHDT and CDR2 YNNKEL (reference sequence). The CDR3 covers 18 residues. V was clipped by 1 base and J by 5 bases; unmatched bases: 12. CDR3 coding DNA: TGTGCCAGCAGCCAAGGAGCGAGGGCTAGCGGGAGGAGGGAGACCCAGTACTTC. This encodes CASSQGARASGRRETQYF.

The V gene is TRBV24-1, the J gene TRBJ2-3; 9 nucleotides match TRBD2. The CDR3 is made up of 17 amino acids. J gave up 7 bases and V 3 bases, and 13 bases lay outside the gene matches. CDR1 is KGHDR, CDR2 SFDVKD, per germline. For the CDR3, the DNA is TGTGCCACCAGTGATCGGAGCGGGGGGCTGCGGGGATATACGCAGTATTTT. It specifies CATSDRSGGLRGYTQYF.

The chain employs TRBV20-1 and TRBJ2-3; D is unresolved. Between the trimmed V and J ends, which lost 3 bases and 3 bases, there was a span of 16 bases. Germline V gene data show CDR1 as DFQATT and CDR2 as SNEGSKA (reference sequence). This CDR3 has 15 amino acids. For the CDR3, the DNA is TGCAGTGCTAGTTTTCCAGCGCCCATGACAGATACGCAGTATTTT. It is translated as CSASFPAPMTDTQYF.

The rearrangement joins TRBV5-1 to TRBJ2-2; 9 nucleotides line up with TRBD2. The germline V gene encodes CDR1 SGHRS and CDR2 YFSETQ. This CDR3 is built from 16 residues. Trimming cost V 4 bases and J 1 base; bases outside gene matches: 5. CDR3 sequence (DNA): TGCGCCAGCAGCCCGCGGGGGGGAGTGAACACCGGGGAGCTGTTTTTT. Amino acid sequence: CASSPRGGVNTGELFF.

This clone occurred once. The chain uses TRBV6-1 and TRBJ1-2; 7 nucleotides agree with TRBD1. The CDR3 runs 14 residues. Germline CDR1 MNHNS, CDR2 SASEGT. The J segment lost 7 bases and the V segment lost 3 bases, leaving 8 bases of the junction unmatched. This CDR3 is CASSDFGQAGGYTF. The CDR3 nucleotides are TGTGCCAGCAGTGATTTCGGACAGGCGGGTGGCTACACCTTC.

The chain joins TRBV5-1 to TRBJ2-5; 10 bases are a match to TRBD2. The V gene's germline CDR1 is SGHRS and CDR2 YFSETQ. The CDR3 extends over 14 amino acids. With V trimmed by 4 bases and J by 4 bases, 4 bases remained unmatched. In DNA, the CDR3 is TGCGCCAGCAGCAAGGGACTAGCGACAGAGACCCAGTACTTC. This translates into CASSKGLATETQYF.

The chain carries TRBV5-1 and TRBJ2-5; D might be TRBD2 (6 bases). The CDR3 is 15 amino acids. The germline CDR1 and CDR2 sequences are SGHRS and YFSETQ. Deletions cut 4 bases from V and 5 bases from J, with 18 bases between. CDR3 DNA sequence: TGCGCCAGCAGCCCGGACTACTTGAGTTTTGAGACCCAGTACTTC. This gives the protein CASSPDYLSFETQYF.

The rearrangement joins TRBV7-8 to TRBJ2-1; 8 bases line up with TRBD2. The germline CDR1 and CDR2 sequences are SGHVS and FQNEAQ. This CDR3 is 17 amino acids long. Unmatched junction bases numbered 10, after V lost 6 bases and J lost 0 bases. CDR3 amino acids: CASRFAAGGSSYNEQFF. The CDR3 nucleotides are TGTGCCAGCAGATTTGCCGCGGGGGGAAGCTCCTACAATGAGCAGTTCTTC.